One TCR beta chain is described in this entry. Method: immunoSEQ multiplex PCR; TCRdb's copy keeps in-frame clones and lacks some. The profile covers under 200,000 clones, with approximately 86% appearing a single time and about 5.3% taken by the ten largest. This sample stems from a study of control samples from healthy donors and cancer patients. Losses at the gene ends were 8 bases for V and 7 bases for J; bases not matched to a gene: 14. The CDR3 loop spans 14 amino acids. CDR1 is SEHNR and CDR2 is FQNEAQ in the germline V gene (reference sequence). Sample: blood. The chain carries TRBV7-9 and TRBJ2-7, with 7 positions matching TRBD2. This TCR was recovered from a woman between 25 and 40 years old in good health. The CDR3 nucleotides read TGTGCCAGCGGGTCAAACGGGGGAGGGCGAGAGCAGTACTTC. Amino acids: CASGSNGGGREQYF.